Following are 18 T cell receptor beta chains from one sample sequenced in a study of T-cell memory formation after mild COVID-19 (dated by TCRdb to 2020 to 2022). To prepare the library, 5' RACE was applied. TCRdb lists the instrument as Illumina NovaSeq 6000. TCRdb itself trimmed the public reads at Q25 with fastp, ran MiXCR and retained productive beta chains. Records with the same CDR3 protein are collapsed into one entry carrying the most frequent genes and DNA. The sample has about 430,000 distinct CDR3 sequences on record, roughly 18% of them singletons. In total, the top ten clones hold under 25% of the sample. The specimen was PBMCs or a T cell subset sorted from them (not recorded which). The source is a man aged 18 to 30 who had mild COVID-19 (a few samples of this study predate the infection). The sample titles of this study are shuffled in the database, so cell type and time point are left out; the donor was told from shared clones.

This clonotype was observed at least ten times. CDR3 nucleotide sequence: TGTGCCAGCAGCCCCCGCCAAACAGGGTTAGACTACGAGCAGTACTTC. Translating it yields CASSPRQTGLDYEQYF. V and J are TRBV6-5 and TRBJ2-7; a possible D gene is TRBD1 (6 bases). The V and J ends lost 6 bases and 3 bases respectively, with 21 bases between them. The CDR3 loop spans 16 amino acids. Germline V gives CDR1 MNHEY, CDR2 SVGAGI.

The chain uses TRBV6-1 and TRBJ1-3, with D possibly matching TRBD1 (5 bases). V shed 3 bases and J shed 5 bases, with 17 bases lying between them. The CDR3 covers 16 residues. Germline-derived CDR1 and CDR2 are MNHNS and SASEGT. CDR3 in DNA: TGTGCCAGCAGTGAGTCTCGAGGGGAATTCAGAAACACCATATATTTT. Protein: CASSESRGEFRNTIYF.

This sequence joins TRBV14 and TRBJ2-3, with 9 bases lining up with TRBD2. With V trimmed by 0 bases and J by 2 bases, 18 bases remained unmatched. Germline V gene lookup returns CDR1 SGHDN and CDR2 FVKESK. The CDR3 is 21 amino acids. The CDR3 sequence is CASSQEVPFYPAGGDTDTQYF. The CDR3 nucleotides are TGTGCCAGCAGCCAAGAAGTCCCCTTTTATCCAGCGGGGGGTGACACAGATACGCAGTATTTT.

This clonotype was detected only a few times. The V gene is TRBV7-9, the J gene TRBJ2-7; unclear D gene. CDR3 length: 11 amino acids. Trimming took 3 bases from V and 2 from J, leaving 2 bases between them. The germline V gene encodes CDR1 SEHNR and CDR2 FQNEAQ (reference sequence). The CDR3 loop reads CASSFAYEQYV. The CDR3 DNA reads TGTGCCAGCAGCTTCGCCTACGAGCAGTACGTC.

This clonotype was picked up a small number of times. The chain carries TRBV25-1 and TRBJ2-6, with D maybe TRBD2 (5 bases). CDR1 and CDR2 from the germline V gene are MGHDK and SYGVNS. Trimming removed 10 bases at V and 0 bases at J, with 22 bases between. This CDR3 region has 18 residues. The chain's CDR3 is CATTGVQGRSSGANVLTF. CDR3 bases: TGTGCCACCACCGGGGTCCAAGGACGAAGCTCTGGGGCCAACGTCCTGACTTTC.

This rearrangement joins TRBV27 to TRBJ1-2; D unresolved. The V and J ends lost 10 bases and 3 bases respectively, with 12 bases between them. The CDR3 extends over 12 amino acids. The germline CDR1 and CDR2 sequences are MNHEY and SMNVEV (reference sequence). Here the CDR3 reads CATKGGYYGYTF. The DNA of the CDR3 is TGTGCCACCAAGGGAGGGTACTATGGCTACACCTTC.

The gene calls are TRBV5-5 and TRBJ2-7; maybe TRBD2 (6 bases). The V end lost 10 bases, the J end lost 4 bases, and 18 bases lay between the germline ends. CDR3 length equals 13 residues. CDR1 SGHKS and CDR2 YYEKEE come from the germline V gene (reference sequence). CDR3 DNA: TGTGCCCCCCCGGGCGGGGTTTGGTACGAGCAGTACGTC. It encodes CAPPGGVWYEQYV.

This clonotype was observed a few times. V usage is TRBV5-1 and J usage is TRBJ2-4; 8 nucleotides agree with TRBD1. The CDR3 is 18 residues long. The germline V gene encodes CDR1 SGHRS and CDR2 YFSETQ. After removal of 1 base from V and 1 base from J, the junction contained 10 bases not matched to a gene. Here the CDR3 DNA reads TGCGCCAGCAGCTTGCCTGACAGGGGAAAGGGGGCCAAAAACATTCAGTACTTC. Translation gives CASSLPDRGKGAKNIQYF.

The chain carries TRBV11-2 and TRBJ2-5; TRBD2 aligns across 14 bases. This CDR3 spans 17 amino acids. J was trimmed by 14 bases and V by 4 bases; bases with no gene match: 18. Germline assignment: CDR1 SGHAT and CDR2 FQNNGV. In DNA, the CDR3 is TGTGCCAGCAGCTCAGTGGCCGCGGGACTAGCGGGAGAAACCCCCTACTTC. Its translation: CASSSVAAGLAGETPYF.

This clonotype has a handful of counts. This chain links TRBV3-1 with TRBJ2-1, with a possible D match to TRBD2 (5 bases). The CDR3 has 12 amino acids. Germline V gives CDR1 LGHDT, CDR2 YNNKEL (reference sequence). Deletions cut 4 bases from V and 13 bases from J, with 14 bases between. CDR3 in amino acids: CASSPAVGVQFF. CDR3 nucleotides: TGTGCCAGCAGCCCAGCGGTCGGGGTTCAGTTCTTC.

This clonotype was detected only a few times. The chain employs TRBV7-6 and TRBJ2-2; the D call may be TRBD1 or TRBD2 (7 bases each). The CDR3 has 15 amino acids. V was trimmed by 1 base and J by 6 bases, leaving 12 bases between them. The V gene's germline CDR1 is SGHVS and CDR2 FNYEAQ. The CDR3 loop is CASSLVAGGAGELFF. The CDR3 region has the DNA TGTGCCAGCAGCTTAGTAGCAGGGGGGGCCGGGGAGCTGTTTTTT.

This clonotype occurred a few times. CDR3 bases: TGCGCCAGCAGCTTGATCGGGACAGCCCAAGAGACCCAGTACTTC. It codes for CASSLIGTAQETQYF. This chain connects TRBV5-1 to TRBJ2-5, with 7 nucleotides matching TRBD1. CDR1 is SGHRS, CDR2 YFSETQ, per germline. This CDR3 spans 15 amino acids. V gave up 1 base and J gave up 1 base; unmatched junction bases: 4. The whole variable domain, remainder taken from reference TRBV5-1 and TRBJ2-5, is KAGVTQTPRYLIKTRGQQVTLSCSPISGHRSVSWYQQTPGQGLQFLFEYFSETQRNKGNFPGRFSGRQFSNSRSEMNVSTLELGDSALYLCASSLIGTAQETQYFGPGTRLLVL.

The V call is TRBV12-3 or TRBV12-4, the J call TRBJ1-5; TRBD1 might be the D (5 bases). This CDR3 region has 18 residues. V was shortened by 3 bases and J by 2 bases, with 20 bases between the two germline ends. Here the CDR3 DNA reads TGTGCCAGCAGTTTGGTTTTGGGGCAGGGCTACGGCAATCAGCCCCAGCATTTT. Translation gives CASSLVLGQGYGNQPQHF.

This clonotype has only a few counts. Here the CDR3 DNA reads TGCAGTGCTAGACCCCCTCAAGAGGGGCATCAGCCCCAGCATTTT. This translates into CSARPPQEGHQPQHF. This chain uses TRBV20-1 with TRBJ1-5; D might be TRBD1 (5 bases). In germline, CDR1 is DFQATT, CDR2 SNEGSKA (reference sequence). The CDR3 is 15 residues long. V was clipped by 2 bases and J by 5 bases, with 16 bases between them.

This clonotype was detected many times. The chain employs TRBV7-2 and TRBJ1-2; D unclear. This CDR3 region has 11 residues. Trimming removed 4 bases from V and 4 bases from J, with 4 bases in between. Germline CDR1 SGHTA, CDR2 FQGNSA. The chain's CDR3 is CASSSPYGYTF. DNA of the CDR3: TGTGCCAGCAGCTCCCCCTATGGCTACACCTTC.

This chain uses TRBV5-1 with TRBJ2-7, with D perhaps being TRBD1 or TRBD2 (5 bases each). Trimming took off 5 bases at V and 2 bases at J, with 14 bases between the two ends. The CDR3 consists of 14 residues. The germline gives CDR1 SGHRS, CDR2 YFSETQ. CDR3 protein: CASRRGRGTYEQYF. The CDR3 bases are TGCGCCAGCAGGAGGGGCAGAGGGACCTACGAGCAGTACTTC.

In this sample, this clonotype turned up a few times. CDR3 loop: CASNDLGTGDYEQYF. The DNA for the CDR3 is TGTGCCAGCAACGACCTTGGGACAGGGGACTACGAGCAGTACTTC. This rearrangement joins TRBV6-2 or TRBV6-3 to TRBJ2-7; 10 bases match TRBD1. V lost 7 bases to trimming and J lost 3 bases; unmatched junction nucleotides: 9. Per the germline V gene, CDR1 is MNHEY and CDR2 is SVGEGT. The CDR3 length is 15 residues.

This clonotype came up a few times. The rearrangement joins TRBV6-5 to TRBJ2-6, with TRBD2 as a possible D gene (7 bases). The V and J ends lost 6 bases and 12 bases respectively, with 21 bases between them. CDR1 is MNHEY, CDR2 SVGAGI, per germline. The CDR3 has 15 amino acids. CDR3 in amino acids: CASRRVGGASAVLTF. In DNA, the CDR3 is TGTGCCAGCAGGAGAGTTGGGGGGGCGAGTGCCGTCCTGACTTTC.